These 11 T cell receptor beta chains were all obtained from the same sample, sequenced in a study of OX40 agonist ivuxolimab in advanced cancers. TCRdb's table, derived via immunoSEQ multiplex PCR, lists solely in-frame clones and lacks some. This table holds roughly 75,000 clones, about 92% found once. The sample in question was CD4+ or CD8+ T cells sorted from blood, obtained in a trial of the OX40 agonist ivuxolimab. The receptors were gathered from an adult with an advanced solid tumor such as melanoma, head and neck, liver or kidney cancer.

This rearrangement joins TRBV5-1 to TRBJ2-2; 7 bases map to TRBD1. V shed 1 base and J 5 bases; nucleotides not matched to a gene: 5. The CDR3 runs 15 residues. In germline, CDR1 is SGHRS, CDR2 YFSETQ. CDR3 bases: TGCGCCAGCAGCTTGACAGGGGCCGAGACCGGGGAGCTGTTTTTT. This sequence encodes CASSLTGAETGELFF.

This clone is a singleton in its sample. The rearrangement uses TRBV28 and TRBJ1-1; the D gene is possibly TRBD1 (5 bases). The CDR3 contains 15 residues. From germline, CDR1 is MDHEN and CDR2 SYDVKM. Trimming took off 1 base at V and 3 bases at J, with 12 bases between the two ends. This CDR3 reads CASSLFGGRDTEAFF. As DNA, the CDR3 is TGTGCCAGCAGTTTATTTGGGGGTCGGGACACTGAAGCTTTCTTT.

The chain joins TRBV7-9 to TRBJ2-2; TRBD1 aligns across 9 bases. Germline CDR1 is SEHNR and CDR2 is FQNEAQ (reference sequence). Unmatched junction bases numbered 8, after V lost 2 bases and J lost 7 bases. This CDR3 spans 16 amino acids. CDR3 sequence reads: CASSLQGTGMVGELFF. CDR3 nucleotides: TGTGCCAGCAGCTTACAAGGGACAGGGATGGTCGGGGAGCTGTTTTTT.

CDR3 DNA: TGTGCCAGCAGTGTTGAGGGAGTACCTAATTCACCCCTCCACTTT. It translates to CASSVEGVPNSPLHF. The chain recombines TRBV2 with TRBJ1-6; D is unresolved. The germline V gene has CDR1 SNHLY and CDR2 FYNNEI. V was pared by 4 bases and J by 6 bases, with 13 bases between. The CDR3 length is 15 residues.

V and J are TRBV11-2 and TRBJ2-5; D gene unclear. The germline gives CDR1 SGHAT, CDR2 FQNNGV. V lost 1 base to trimming and J lost 2 bases, with 5 bases between them. The CDR3 length is 13 residues. This CDR3 reads CASSLVQQETQYF. The CDR3 DNA reads as TGTGCCAGCAGCTTAGTACAGCAAGAGACCCAGTACTTC. The whole variable domain, remainder taken from reference TRBV11-2 and TRBJ2-5, is EAGVAQSPRYKIIEKRQSVAFWCNPISGHATLYWYQQILGQGPKLLIQFQNNGVVDDSQLPKDRFSAERLKGVDSTLKIQPAKLEDSAVYLCASSLVQQETQYFGPGTRLLVL.

This clone is termed medium-sized. The chain couples TRBV7-2 to TRBJ2-5; D not resolved. Germline V gene sequence: CDR1 SGHTA, CDR2 FQGNSA. Trimming shortened V by 1 base and J by 5 bases, and 5 bases separated the two germline ends. The CDR3 has 12 residues. In DNA form, the CDR3 reads TGTGCCAGCAGCTTAGTTGGGGAGACCCAGTACTTC. It yields the protein CASSLVGETQYF.

The chain recombines TRBV4-2 with TRBJ1-4; 7 nucleotides line up with TRBD1. The CDR3 totals 17 residues. The V and J ends lost 0 bases and 7 bases, in that order; junction bases with no gene match: 11. CDR1 and CDR2 (germline): LGHNA, YNFKEQ. CDR3 DNA: TGTGCCAGCAGCCAAGATCAGCTCGGCAGGGGGTCTGAAAAACTGTTTTTT. This encodes CASSQDQLGRGSEKLFF.

This chain uses TRBV7-6 with TRBJ1-2; D is undetermined. Germline V gives CDR1 SGHVS, CDR2 FNYEAQ. This CDR3 comprises 13 residues. The V end lost 3 bases, the J end lost 4 bases, and 9 bases lay between the germline ends. Written as DNA, the CDR3 is TGTGCCAGCAGCTTTTCTTTTAGCTATGGCTACACCTTC. It is translated as CASSFSFSYGYTF.

The chain recombines TRBV5-5 with TRBJ2-7, with 10 bases identical to TRBD2. Looked up from germline, CDR1 is SGHKS and CDR2 is YYEKEE (reference sequence). The J segment lost 0 bases and the V segment lost 0 bases, leaving 6 bases of the junction unmatched. This CDR3 is built from 17 residues. CDR3 in amino acids: CASSLGASGSFSYEQYF. Written as DNA, the CDR3 is TGTGCCAGCAGCTTGGGTGCTAGCGGGAGTTTCTCCTACGAGCAGTACTTC.

The chain has TRBV4-1 and TRBJ2-7; D is undetermined. Germline V gives CDR1 MGHRA, CDR2 YSYEKL. The CDR3 extends over 14 amino acids. The germline V and J ends were trimmed by 2 bases and 5 bases, with 13 bases remaining between them. The CDR3 DNA reads TGCGCCAGCAGCCAAAACGGGCCCGCGGACGAGCAGTACTTC. Translating gives CASSQNGPADEQYF.

The rearrangement uses TRBV7-7 and TRBJ2-3; 10 nucleotides align to TRBD1. Per the germline V gene, CDR1 is SSHAT and CDR2 is FNYEAQ (reference sequence). V dropped 5 bases and J dropped 3; count of bases not matched to a gene: 5. CDR3 length: 15 amino acids. Here the CDR3 reads CASSRGTGETDTQYF. The CDR3 DNA reads TGTGCCAGCAGCCGTGGGACAGGGGAAACAGATACGCAGTATTTT.